This T cell receptor (beta chain) was profiled in a study of Graves' ophthalmopathy and Graves' hyperthyroidism. Notes on the study in general: Thyroid clonotypes that were expanded above 0.001 frequency mostly also appeared in blood.

Per germline, CDR1 SQVTM and CDR2 ANQGSEA. This CDR3 comprises 12 residues. TCR beta CDR3 regions were amplified from RNA transcripts. The authors performed first-round RT-PCR with HTBI primers and then a second-round multiplex PCR. MiXCR, applied by TCRdb to the multiplex PCR reads, yields one record per CDR3 protein. The table records approximately 640,000 distinct CDR3 sequences, under 50% of them present only once. The sample holds one count of this clonotype. The antigen is undetermined. This sequence originates from an adult man with Graves' ophthalmopathy. The chain is built from TRBV29-1 and TRBJ2-7; 11 bases fit TRBD1. Sequencing input: peripheral blood. Here the CDR3 DNA reads TGCAGTCCCGGGACAGGGGGAAACGAGCAGTACTTC. It specifies CSPGTGGNEQYF.